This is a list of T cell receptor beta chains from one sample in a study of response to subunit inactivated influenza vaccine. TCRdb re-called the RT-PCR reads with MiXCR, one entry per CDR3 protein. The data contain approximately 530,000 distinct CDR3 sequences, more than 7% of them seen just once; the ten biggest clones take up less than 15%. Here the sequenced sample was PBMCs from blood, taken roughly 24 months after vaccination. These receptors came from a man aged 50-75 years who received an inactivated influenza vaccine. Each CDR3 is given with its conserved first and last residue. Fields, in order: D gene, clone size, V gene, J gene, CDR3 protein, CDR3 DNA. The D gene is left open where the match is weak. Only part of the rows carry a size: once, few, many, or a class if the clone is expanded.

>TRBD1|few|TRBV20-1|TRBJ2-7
CSARDTRGYRSYEQYF
TGCAGTGCTAGAGACACCAGGGGGTATCGCTCCTACGAGCAGTACTTC
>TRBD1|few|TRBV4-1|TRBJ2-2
CASSLGRTGTGRGELFF
TGCGCCAGCAGCCTCGGACGTACCGGGACAGGCCGCGGGGAGCTGTTTTTT
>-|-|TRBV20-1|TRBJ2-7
CSARLGGILGEQYF
TGCAGTGCTAGACTCGGGGGAATTCTAGGAGAGCAGTACTTC
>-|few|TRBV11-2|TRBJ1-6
CASSSDHARGGGNRSPLHF
TGTGCCAGCAGCTCCGACCATGCCCGCGGAGGGGGTAACCGGTCACCCCTCCACTTT
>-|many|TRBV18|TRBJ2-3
CASSPEQPRTDTQYF
TGTGCCAGCTCACCAGAGCAACCACGCACAGATACGCAGTATTTT
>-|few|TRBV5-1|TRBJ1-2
CASRVDDSAGYTF
TGCGCCAGCCGAGTAGATGATTCCGCTGGCTACACCTTC
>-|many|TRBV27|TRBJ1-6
CASSLARAYNSPLHF
TGTGCCAGCAGTTTAGCCAGGGCCTATAATTCACCCCTCCACTTT
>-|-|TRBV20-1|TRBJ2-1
CSAPEGDSSYNEQFF
TGCAGTGCCCCCGAGGGGGATTCAAGCTACAATGAGCAGTTCTTC
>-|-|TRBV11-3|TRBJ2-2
CASSPISNTGELFF
TGTGCCAGCAGCCCTATATCGAACACCGGGGAGCTGTTTTTT
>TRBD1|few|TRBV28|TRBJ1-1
CASSSRTGAATEAFF
TGTGCCAGCAGTTCCAGAACAGGGGCAGCCACTGAAGCTTTCTTT
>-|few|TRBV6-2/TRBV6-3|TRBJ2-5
CASSYVGGRETQYF
TGTGCCAGCAGTTACGTAGGGGGACGAGAGACCCAGTACTTC
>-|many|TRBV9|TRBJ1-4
CASSVDGGANEKLFF
TGTGCCAGCAGCGTAGATGGGGGAGCTAATGAAAAACTGTTTTTT
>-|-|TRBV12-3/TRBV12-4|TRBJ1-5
CASSYGGLKPQHF
TGTGCCAGCAGCTATGGGGGGTTGAAGCCCCAGCATTTT
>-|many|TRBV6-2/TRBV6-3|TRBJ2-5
CASSYLGLSTQETQYF
TGTGCCAGCAGTTACCTCGGCCTTTCGACCCAAGAGACCCAGTACTTC
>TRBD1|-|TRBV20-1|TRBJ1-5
CSARDPAGGQPQHF
TGCAGTGCTAGAGATCCGGCAGGGGGCCAGCCCCAGCATTTT
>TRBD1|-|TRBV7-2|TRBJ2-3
CASSIGQDTDTQYF
TGTGCCAGCAGCATTGGACAGGACACAGATACGCAGTATTTT
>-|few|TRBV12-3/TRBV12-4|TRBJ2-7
CASSLGQLASKYEQYF
TGTGCCAGCAGTTTAGGTCAGCTCGCGAGTAAATACGAGCAGTACTTC
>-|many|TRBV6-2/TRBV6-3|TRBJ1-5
CASSPGGGWNQPQHF
TGTGCCAGCAGCCCTGGAGGTGGTTGGAATCAGCCCCAGCATTTT
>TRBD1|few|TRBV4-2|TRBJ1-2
CASSHLPGGGVGYTF
TGTGCCAGCAGCCACCTACCGGGAGGGGGCGTTGGCTACACCTTC
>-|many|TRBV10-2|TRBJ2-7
CASSVWGSLSYEQYF
TGCGCCAGCAGTGTGTGGGGGTCCCTCTCCTACGAGCAGTACTTC
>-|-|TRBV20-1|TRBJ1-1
CSARDPFRAGFNTEAFF
TGCAGTGCTAGAGATCCGTTTCGGGCAGGGTTTAACACTGAAGCTTTCTTT
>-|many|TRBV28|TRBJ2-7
CASSLSRAYEQYF
TGTGCCAGCAGTTTATCCAGGGCCTACGAGCAGTACTTC
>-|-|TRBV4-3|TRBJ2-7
CASSQESGLSYEQYF
TGCGCCAGCAGCCAAGAATCTGGACTCTCCTACGAGCAGTACTTC
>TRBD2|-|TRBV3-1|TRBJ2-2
CASSVTSVQYTGELFF
TGTGCCAGCAGTGTAACTAGCGTTCAATACACCGGGGAGCTGTTTTTT
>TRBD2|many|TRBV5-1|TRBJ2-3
CASSKGTSPGYDTQYF
TGCGCCAGCAGCAAGGGGACTAGCCCAGGGTATGATACGCAGTATTTT
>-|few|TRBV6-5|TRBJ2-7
CASSYSGQPDYEQYF
TGTGCCAGCAGTTACTCGGGACAACCCGACTACGAGCAGTACTTC
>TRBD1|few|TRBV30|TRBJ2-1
CAWSTQGAGEQFF
TGTGCCTGGAGTACGCAGGGGGCCGGTGAGCAGTTCTTC
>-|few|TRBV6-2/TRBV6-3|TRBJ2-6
CAVRTIGANVLTF
TGTGCCGTACGGACTATTGGGGCCAACGTCCTGACTTTC
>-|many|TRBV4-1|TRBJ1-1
CASSRNSGRIGSFTEAFF
TGCGCCAGCAGCCGGAATTCAGGGCGAATAGGGTCTTTCACTGAAGCTTTCTTT
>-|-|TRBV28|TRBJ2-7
CASSRTGIFYEQYF
TGTGCCAGCAGTCGAACAGGGATTTTCTACGAGCAGTACTTC
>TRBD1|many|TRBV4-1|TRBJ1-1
CASTYGGTANTEAFF
TGCGCCAGCACCTACGGAGGGACAGCAAACACTGAAGCTTTCTTT